The TCR beta chain described here comes from a study of shared clonotypes between healthy human individuals. Study results and caveats: Roughly 4.6% of naive CD4 clonotypes were common to a handful of donors. Clonotypes shared by all four sorted-subset donors had higher generation probabilities than non-shared clonotypes.

The J segment lost 2 bases and the V segment lost 5 bases, leaving 3 bases of the junction unmatched. The CDR3 runs 13 residues. Germline V gives CDR1 SGHVS, CDR2 FNYEAQ. The donors, healthy adults who were HIV-negative, had experienced no recent acute infections or vaccinations. CD4+ cells yielded CD45RA+ naive and CD45RA-negative memory subsets. Method: immunoSEQ multiplex PCR; TCRdb's copy keeps in-frame clones and lacks some. The table shows hundreds of thousands of clones, with more than 70% occurring only once. The sample holds many counts of this clone. The antigen is not known. This TCR was sampled from a woman aged 25 to 39 in good health. The sequencing sample was made of memory CD4+ T cells sorted from blood. The subset is: CD45RA-negative fraction. This chain uses TRBV7-6 with TRBJ2-7, with 7 nucleotides matching TRBD1. CDR3 nucleotide sequence: TGTGCCAGCAGCCTGGGACAGCCCTACGAGCAGTACTTC. Translation gives CASSLGQPYEQYF.